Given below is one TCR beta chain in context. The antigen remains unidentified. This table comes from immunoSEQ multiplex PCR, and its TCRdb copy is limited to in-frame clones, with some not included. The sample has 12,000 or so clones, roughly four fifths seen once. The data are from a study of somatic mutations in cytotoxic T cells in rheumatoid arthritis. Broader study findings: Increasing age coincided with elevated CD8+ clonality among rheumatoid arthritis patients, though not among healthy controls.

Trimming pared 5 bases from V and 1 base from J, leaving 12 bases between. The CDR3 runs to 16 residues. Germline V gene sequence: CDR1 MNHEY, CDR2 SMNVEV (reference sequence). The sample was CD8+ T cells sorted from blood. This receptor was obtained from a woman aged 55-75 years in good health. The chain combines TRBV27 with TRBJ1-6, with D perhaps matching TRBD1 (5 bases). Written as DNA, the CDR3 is TGTGCCAGCAGTAGGAGGGGAGAATCCTATAATTCACCCCTCCACTTT. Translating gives CASSRRGESYNSPLHF.